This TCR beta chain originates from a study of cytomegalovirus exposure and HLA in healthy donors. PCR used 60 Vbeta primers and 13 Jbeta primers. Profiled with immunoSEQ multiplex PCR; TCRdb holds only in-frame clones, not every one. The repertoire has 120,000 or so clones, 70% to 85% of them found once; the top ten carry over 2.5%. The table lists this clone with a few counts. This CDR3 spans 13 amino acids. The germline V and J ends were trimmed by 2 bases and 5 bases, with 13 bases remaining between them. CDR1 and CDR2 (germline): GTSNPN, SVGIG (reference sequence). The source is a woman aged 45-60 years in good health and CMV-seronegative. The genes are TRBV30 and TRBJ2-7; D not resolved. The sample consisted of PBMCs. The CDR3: CAWSRGMSNEQYF. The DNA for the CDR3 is TGTGCCTGGAGTAGAGGAATGTCGAACGAGCAGTACTTC. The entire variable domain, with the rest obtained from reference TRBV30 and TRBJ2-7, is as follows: SQTIHQWPATLVQPVGSPLSLECTVEGTSNPNLYWYRQAAGRGLQLLFYSVGIGQISSEVPQNLSASRPQDRQFILSSKKLLLSDSGFYLCAWSRGMSNEQYFGPGTRLTVT.